The rows below give T cell receptor beta chains drawn from one sample of a study of CD8 T cells in Susac syndrome. TCRdb fed the immunoSEQ multiplex PCR reads into MiXCR, producing one record per CDR3 protein. The data show about 200,000 distinct CDR3 sequences, approximately 96% seen once. The sequenced sample was CD4+ T cells from PBMCs. The receptors come from a human donor with multiple sclerosis. The CDR3 runs from the conserved cysteine through the conserved F or W. D genes are given only for firm matches. Part of the rows lack a size; the others show once, few, many or a class for expanded clones.

clone_size d_call j_call v_call cdr3_nt cdr3_aa
. . TRBJ1-1 TRBV29-1 TGCAGCGTCGCCAGCCAAGTCGGAGGCCCCCATGAAGCTTTCTTT CSVASQVGGPHEAFF
. . TRBJ1-2 TRBV3-1 TGTGCCAGCAGCCAAGGGGTCTCAGGGGCAGCCGGCTACACCTTC CASSQGVSGAAGYTF
. . TRBJ2-4 TRBV11-3 TGTGCCAGCAGCCCGAGGGGAATCGGCGAGTCGAACATTCAGTACTTC CASSPRGIGESNIQYF
. . TRBJ1-6 TRBV25-1 TGTGCCAGCAGTAAGGACAGAGCCAGCGGTGGTTCACCCCTCCACTTT CASSKDRASGGSPLHF
. . TRBJ2-3 TRBV6-1 TGTGCCAGCAGATCCGGGGCCCGGGGGCCTACAGATACGCAGTATTTT CASRSGARGPTDTQYF
. . TRBJ2-5 TRBV27 TGTGCCAGCAGTTTATCGAACGATCCACAAGAGACCCAGTACTTC CASSLSNDPQETQYF
. . TRBJ2-1 TRBV29-1 TGCAGCGGAGTCCCGTGGGGGAGAGCTGAGGATGAGCAGTTCTTC CSGVPWGRAEDEQFF
. . TRBJ2-5 TRBV7-2 TGTGCCAGCAGCTTAGACCAGAGGGGGGCCCAGTACTTC CASSLDQRGAQYF
. . TRBJ2-5 TRBV18 TGTGCCAGCTCACCGGATGGGGAGACCCAGTACTTC CASSPDGETQYF
. . TRBJ2-7 TRBV20-1 TGCAGTGCTAGAGTTCGGGGGAGTGAGTACGAGCAGTACTTC CSARVRGSEYEQYF
. . TRBJ1-2 TRBV20-1 TGCAGTGTCAGCCTAGCGGGGCAGGGGAATGGCTACACCTTC CSVSLAGQGNGYTF
. . TRBJ1-4 TRBV20-1 TGCAGTGCTAGGCCCCCCCTGGTAGTAACTAATGAAAAACTGTTTTTT CSARPPLVVTNEKLFF
. TRBD2 TRBJ2-5 TRBV20-1 TGCAGTGCCCCTACTAGCGGGGGGCTCCTTTCTGGGGAGACCCAGTACTTC CSAPTSGGLLSGETQYF
. TRBD1 TRBJ2-5 TRBV20-1 TGCAGTGCTAGAGATCGGACAGGCCAAGAGACCCAGTACTTC CSARDRTGQETQYF
. . TRBJ1-1 TRBV19 TGTGCCAGTAGTCGAGGGGAGTACGAAGCTTTCTTT CASSRGEYEAFF
. . TRBJ2-3 TRBV7-9 TGTGCCAGTTTCAGTGCTGTGGGGCCGTCTGCAGATACGCAGTATTTT CASFSAVGPSADTQYF
. . TRBJ2-7 TRBV30 TGTGCCTGGAGTGTACCCCCCGCCCTCGAGCAGTACTTC CAWSVPPALEQYF
. . TRBJ1-2 TRBV11-2 TGTGCCAGCAGCCCGACACCACTAGCTAACTATGGCTACACCTTC CASSPTPLANYGYTF
. . TRBJ1-2 TRBV29-1 TGCAGCGTTGTTACAGGGATCCTACCCACTAACTATGGCTACACCTTC CSVVTGILPTNYGYTF
once TRBD1 TRBJ2-7 TRBV5-4 TGTGCCAGCAGTCTGCCGGGACAGGGGGTCTACGAGCAGTACTTC CASSLPGQGVYEQYF
. . TRBJ1-5 TRBV6-5 TGTGCCAGCAGCCCCACCAGGCGCAGCAATCAGCCCCAGCATTTT CASSPTRRSNQPQHF
. . TRBJ2-7 TRBV11-2 TGTGCCAGCAGCACCTTTAGGGGGGCGGACGAGCAGTACTTC CASSTFRGADEQYF
once . TRBJ2-7 TRBV15 TGTGCCACCAGCAGAGATGGGGGAAGTAGGCAGTACTTC CATSRDGGSRQYF
once . TRBJ2-3 TRBV7-8 TGTGCCAGCAGCTTAGAGCTGGGGGCCTTAGGTTGGGATACGCAGTATTTT CASSLELGALGWDTQYF
. . TRBJ2-3 TRBV29-1 TGCAGCGCGGATCGAGGTTCGGGGGGCACAGATACGCAGTATTTT CSADRGSGGTDTQYF
. TRBD2 TRBJ2-1 TRBV29-1 TGCAGCGTTGAAGGGCTAGCGGGGGGGCGGGTCTACAATGAGCAGTTCTTC CSVEGLAGGRVYNEQFF
. . TRBJ2-7 TRBV30 TGTGCCCGACCCCCCGGGACTCAGGTGGCCGAGCAGTACTTC CARPPGTQVAEQYF
. TRBD1 TRBJ2-1 TRBV29-1 TGCAGCGTTGATCGGGACAGGGAATTCCAGTTCTTC CSVDRDREFQFF
. TRBD1 TRBJ1-1 TRBV24-1 TGTGCCACCACCCGGGACAGGGCGGCGAACACTGAAGCTTTCTTT CATTRDRAANTEAFF
. . TRBJ2-5 TRBV7-9 TGTGCCAGCAGCTCGCGGCGGGGACAAGAGACCCAGTACTTC CASSSRRGQETQYF
. TRBD2 TRBJ2-2 TRBV6-5 TGTGCCAGCAGTCGACTAGCGGGGTATATCGGGGAGCTGTTTTTT CASSRLAGYIGELFF
. TRBD2 TRBJ2-1 TRBV29-1 TGCAGCGCCCCGCGCGGGGGGGCCTATGAGCAGTTCTTC CSAPRGGAYEQFF
. . TRBJ2-7 TRBV7-2 TGTGCCAGCAGCTCCCTCAAATTCTCCTACGAGCAGTACTTC CASSSLKFSYEQYF
. . TRBJ1-2 TRBV30 TGTGCCTGGAAGGGGGGCTATGGCTACACCTTC CAWKGGYGYTF
. TRBD2 TRBJ2-3 TRBV20-1 TGCAGTGCTAGAGATCTCAGCGGGGGGGCAAATACGCAGTATTTT CSARDLSGGANTQYF
. TRBD1 TRBJ2-1 TRBV5-1 TGCGCCAGCAGGCAAGGACAGGGAGGATGGTCGAACTACAATGAGCAGTTCTTC CASRQGQGGWSNYNEQFF
. . TRBJ2-3 TRBV7-9 TGTGCCAGCAGCTTAAGGAGTATCGACGGCACAGATACGCAGTATTTT CASSLRSIDGTDTQYF
. . TRBJ2-1 TRBV29-1 TGCAGCGTTGTCGGAAGAGGTTTTGAGCAGTTCTTC CSVVGRGFEQFF
. . TRBJ2-1 TRBV3-1 TGTGCCAGCAGCCAAGTATCCAGCGGCTCCTACAATGAGCAGTTCTTC CASSQVSSGSYNEQFF
. TRBD1 TRBJ1-5 TRBV27 TGTGCCAGCAGGTTAACAGGGGCAGGTCAGCCCCAGCATTTT CASRLTGAGQPQHF
. . TRBJ2-7 TRBV28 TGTGCCAGCATATCTACGGCAGGCGAGCAGTACTTC CASISTAGEQYF
once . TRBJ2-5 TRBV20-1 TGCAGTGCTAGCTTGCTAGCGATGGGGGAGACCCAGTACTTC CSASLLAMGETQYF
. . TRBJ1-1 TRBV9 TGTGCCAGCAGCGGCGGACATTTAGGGAACACTGAAGCTTTCTTT CASSGGHLGNTEAFF
. TRBD1 TRBJ2-1 TRBV6-2/TRBV6-3 TGTGCCAGCAGTTACCAGGGACAGCCCAATGAGCAGTTCTTC CASSYQGQPNEQFF
. . TRBJ1-6 TRBV27 TGTGCCAGCAGTTTATCCGGGACCTACAGGATAGGGAATTCACCCCTCCACTTT CASSLSGTYRIGNSPLHF
once TRBD1 TRBJ2-6 TRBV18 TGTGCCAGCTCGTCGGGACAGGTTCGCTCTGGGGCCAACGTCCTGACTTTC CASSSGQVRSGANVLTF
. . TRBJ1-2 TRBV9 TGTGCCAGCAGCGTAGATGGGTATGGCTACACCTTC CASSVDGYGYTF
. TRBD1 TRBJ1-2 TRBV12-3/TRBV12-4 TGTGCCAGCAGTCTACGGACAGGGGGGAACTATGGCTACACCTTC CASSLRTGGNYGYTF
. . TRBJ2-1 TRBV2 TGTGCCAGCATGGAGAGAGTCTCCTACAATGAGCAGTTCTTC CASMERVSYNEQFF
. . TRBJ2-2 TRBV29-1 TGCAGCGTTTCGAACACCGGGGAGCTGTTTTTT CSVSNTGELFF
once . TRBJ2-3 TRBV5-4 TGTGCCAGCAGCGACCTAGGGGGGACGACAGATACGCAGTATTTT CASSDLGGTTDTQYF